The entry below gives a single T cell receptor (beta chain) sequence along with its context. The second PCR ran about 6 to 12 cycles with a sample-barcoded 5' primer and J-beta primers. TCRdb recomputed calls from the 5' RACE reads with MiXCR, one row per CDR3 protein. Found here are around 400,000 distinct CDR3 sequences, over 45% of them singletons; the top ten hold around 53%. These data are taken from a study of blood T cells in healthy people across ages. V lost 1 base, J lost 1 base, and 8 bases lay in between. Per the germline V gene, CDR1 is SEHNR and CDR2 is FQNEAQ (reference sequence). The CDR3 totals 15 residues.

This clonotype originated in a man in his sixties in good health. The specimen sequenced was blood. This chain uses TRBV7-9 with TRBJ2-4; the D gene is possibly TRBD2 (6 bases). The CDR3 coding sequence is TGTGCCAGCAGCTTAGGCGGGGTGGCCAAAAACATTCAGTACTTC. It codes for CASSLGGVAKNIQYF.